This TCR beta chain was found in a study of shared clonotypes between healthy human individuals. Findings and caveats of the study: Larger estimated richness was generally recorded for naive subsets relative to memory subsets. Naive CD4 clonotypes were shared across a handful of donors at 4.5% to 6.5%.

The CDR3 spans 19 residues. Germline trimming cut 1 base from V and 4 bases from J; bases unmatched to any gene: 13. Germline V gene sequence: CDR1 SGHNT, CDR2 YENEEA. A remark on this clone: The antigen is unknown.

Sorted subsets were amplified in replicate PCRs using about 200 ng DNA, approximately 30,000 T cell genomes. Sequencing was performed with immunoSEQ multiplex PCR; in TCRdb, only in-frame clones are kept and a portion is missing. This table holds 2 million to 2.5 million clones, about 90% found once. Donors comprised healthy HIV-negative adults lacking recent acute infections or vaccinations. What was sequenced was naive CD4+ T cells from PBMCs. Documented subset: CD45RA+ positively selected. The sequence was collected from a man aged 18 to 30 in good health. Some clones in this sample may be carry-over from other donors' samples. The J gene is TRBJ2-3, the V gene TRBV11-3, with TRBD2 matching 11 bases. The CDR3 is CASSLAFNVTSGSSDTQYF. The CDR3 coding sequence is TGTGCCAGCAGCTTAGCATTTAACGTCACTAGCGGGAGCTCAGATACGCAGTATTTT.